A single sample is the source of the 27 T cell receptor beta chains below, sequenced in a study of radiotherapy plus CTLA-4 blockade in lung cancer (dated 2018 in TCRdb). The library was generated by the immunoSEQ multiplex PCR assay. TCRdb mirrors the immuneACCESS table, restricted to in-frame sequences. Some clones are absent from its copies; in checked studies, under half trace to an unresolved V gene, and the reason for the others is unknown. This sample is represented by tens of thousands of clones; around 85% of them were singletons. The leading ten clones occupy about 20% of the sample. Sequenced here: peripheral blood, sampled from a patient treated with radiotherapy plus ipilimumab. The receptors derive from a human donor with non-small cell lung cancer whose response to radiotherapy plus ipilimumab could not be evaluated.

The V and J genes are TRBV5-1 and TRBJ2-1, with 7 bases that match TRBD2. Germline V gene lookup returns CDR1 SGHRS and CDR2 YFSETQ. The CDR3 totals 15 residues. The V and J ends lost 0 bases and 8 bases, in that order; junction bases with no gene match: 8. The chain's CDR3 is CASSLGRPSGDEQFF. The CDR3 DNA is TGCGCCAGCAGCTTGGGGAGGCCCAGCGGGGATGAGCAGTTCTTC. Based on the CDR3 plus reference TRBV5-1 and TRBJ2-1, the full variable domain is KAGVTQTPRYLIKTRGQQVTLSCSPISGHRSVSWYQQTPGQGLQFLFEYFSETQRNKGNFPGRFSGRQFSNSRSEMNVSTLELGDSALYLCASSLGRPSGDEQFFGPGTRLTVL.

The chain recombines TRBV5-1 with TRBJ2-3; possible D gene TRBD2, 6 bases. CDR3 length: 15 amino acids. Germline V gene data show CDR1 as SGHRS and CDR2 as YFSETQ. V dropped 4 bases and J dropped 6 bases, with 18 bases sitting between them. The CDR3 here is CASSGGLIGVDTQYF. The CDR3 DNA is TGCGCCAGCAGCGGAGGGTTAATAGGGGTTGATACGCAGTATTTT.

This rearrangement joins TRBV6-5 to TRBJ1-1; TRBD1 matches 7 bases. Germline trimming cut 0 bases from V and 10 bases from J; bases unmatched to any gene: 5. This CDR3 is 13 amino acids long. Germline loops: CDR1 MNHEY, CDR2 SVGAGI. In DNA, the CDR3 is TGTGCCAGCAGTTACTCGACAGGGTTAGGAGCTTTCTTT. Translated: CASSYSTGLGAFF.

The CDR3, as DNA: TGTGCCAGCGGACTAGCAGTATACAATGAGCAGTTCTTC. Amino acids: CASGLAVYNEQFF. The genes are TRBV6-1 and TRBJ2-1; 8 bases align to TRBD2. This CDR3 comprises 13 residues. Germline CDR1 and CDR2: MNHNS and SASEGT. V was pared by 8 bases and J by 4 bases, with 4 bases of the junction left unmatched.

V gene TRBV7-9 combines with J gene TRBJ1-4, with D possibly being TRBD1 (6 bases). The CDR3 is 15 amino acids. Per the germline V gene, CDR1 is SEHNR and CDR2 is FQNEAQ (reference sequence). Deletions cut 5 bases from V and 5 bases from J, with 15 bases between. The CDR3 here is CASSRGTLNNEKLFF. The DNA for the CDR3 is TGTGCCAGCAGCAGGGGGACACTAAACAATGAAAAACTGTTTTTT.

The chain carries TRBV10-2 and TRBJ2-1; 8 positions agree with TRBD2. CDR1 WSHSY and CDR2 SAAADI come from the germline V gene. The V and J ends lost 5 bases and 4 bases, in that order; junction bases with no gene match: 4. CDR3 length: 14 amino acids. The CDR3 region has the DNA TGCGCCAGCAGTATTAGCGGGGCTTACAATGAGCAGTTCTTC. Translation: CASSISGAYNEQFF.

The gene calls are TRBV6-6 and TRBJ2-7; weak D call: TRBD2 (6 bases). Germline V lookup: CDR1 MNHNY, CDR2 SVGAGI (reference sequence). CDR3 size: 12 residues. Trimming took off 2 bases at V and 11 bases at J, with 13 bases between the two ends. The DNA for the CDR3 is TGTGCCAGCAGTTACCAAGTAGGGGAGGAGTACTTC. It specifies CASSYQVGEEYF.

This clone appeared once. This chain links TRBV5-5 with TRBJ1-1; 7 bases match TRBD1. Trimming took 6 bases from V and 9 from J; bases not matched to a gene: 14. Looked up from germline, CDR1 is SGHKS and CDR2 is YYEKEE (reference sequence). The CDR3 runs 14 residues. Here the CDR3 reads CASKVTGTADQAFF. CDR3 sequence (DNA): TGTGCCAGCAAAGTTACCGGGACAGCGGATCAAGCTTTCTTT.

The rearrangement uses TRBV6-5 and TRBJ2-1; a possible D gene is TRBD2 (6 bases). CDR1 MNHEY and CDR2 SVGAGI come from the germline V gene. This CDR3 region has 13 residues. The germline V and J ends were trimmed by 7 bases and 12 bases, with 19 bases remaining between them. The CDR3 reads CASTNSQLGGQFF. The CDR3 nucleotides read TGTGCCAGCACCAACTCCCAACTCGGGGGGCAGTTCTTC.

CDR3 region: CASSRDRGHSGANVLTF. CDR3 DNA: TGTGCCAGCAGCCGGGACAGGGGCCATTCTGGGGCCAACGTCCTGACTTTC. The chain couples TRBV7-9 to TRBJ2-6, with 10 bases identical to TRBD1. Germline V gene sequence: CDR1 SEHNR, CDR2 FQNEAQ (reference sequence). Unmatched junction bases numbered 5, after V lost 5 bases and J lost 1 base. The CDR3 length is 17 residues.

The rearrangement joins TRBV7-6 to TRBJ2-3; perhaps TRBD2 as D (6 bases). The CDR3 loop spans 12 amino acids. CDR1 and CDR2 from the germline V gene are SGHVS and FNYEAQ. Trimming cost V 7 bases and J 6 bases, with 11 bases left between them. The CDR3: CASTSGGDTQYF. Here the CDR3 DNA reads TGTGCCAGCACCTCTGGGGGGGATACGCAGTATTTT. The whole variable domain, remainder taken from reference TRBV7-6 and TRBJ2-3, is GAGVSQSPRYKVTKRGQDVALRCDPISGHVSLYWYRQALGQGPEFLTYFNYEAQQDKSGLPNDRFSAERPEGSISTLTIQRTEQRDSAMYRCASTSGGDTQYFGPGTRLTVL.

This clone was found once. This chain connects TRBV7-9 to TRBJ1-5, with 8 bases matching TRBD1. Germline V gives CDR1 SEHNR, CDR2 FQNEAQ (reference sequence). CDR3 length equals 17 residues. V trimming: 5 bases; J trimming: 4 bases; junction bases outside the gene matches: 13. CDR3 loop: CASSVVSDRGINQPQHF. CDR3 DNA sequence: TGTGCCAGCAGCGTCGTTTCAGACAGGGGCATAAATCAGCCCCAGCATTTT.

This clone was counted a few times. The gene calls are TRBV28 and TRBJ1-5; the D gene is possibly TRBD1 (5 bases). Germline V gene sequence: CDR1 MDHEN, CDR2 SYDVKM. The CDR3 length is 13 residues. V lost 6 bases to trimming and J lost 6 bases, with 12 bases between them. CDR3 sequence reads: CASSRTTPQPQHF. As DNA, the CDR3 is TGTGCCAGCAGCCGGACAACCCCTCAGCCCCAGCATTTT.

The CDR3, as DNA: TGTGCCAGCAGCGTAAAAGGGACTAGCGGGAGAGGGGAGCTGTTTTTT. Amino acids: CASSVKGTSGRGELFF. The chain is built from TRBV5-4 and TRBJ2-2; 14 nucleotides align to TRBD2. V was clipped by 4 bases and J by 8 bases; unmatched bases: 7. The CDR3 extends over 16 amino acids. CDR1 and CDR2 from the germline V gene are SGHNT and YYREEE (reference sequence).

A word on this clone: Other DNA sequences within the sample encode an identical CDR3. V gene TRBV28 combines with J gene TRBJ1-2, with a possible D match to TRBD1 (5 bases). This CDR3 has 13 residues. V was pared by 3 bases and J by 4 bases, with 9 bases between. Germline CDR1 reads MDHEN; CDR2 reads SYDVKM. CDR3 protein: CASSLQGTYGYTF. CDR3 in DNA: TGTGCCAGCAGTTTGCAGGGCACCTATGGCTACACCTTC.

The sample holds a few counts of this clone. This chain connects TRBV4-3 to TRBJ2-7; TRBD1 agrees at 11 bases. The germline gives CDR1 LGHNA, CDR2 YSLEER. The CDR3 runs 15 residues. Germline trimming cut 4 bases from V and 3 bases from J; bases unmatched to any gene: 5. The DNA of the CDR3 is TGCGCCAGCAGCCCCGGGACAGGGGGAGGCTACGAGCAGTACTTC. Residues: CASSPGTGGGYEQYF.

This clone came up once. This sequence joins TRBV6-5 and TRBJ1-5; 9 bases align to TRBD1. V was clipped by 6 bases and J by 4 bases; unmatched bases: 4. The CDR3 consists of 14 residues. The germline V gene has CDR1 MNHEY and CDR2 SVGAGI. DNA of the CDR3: TGTGCCAGCAGACTGGACAGGGGTAATCAGCCCCAGCATTTT. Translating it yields CASRLDRGNQPQHF.

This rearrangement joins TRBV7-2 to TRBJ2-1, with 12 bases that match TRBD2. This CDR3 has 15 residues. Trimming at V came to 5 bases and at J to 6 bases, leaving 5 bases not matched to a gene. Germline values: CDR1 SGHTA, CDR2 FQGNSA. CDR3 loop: CASSPLAGGPNEQFF. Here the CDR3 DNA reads TGTGCCAGCAGCCCCCTAGCGGGGGGGCCCAATGAGCAGTTCTTC.

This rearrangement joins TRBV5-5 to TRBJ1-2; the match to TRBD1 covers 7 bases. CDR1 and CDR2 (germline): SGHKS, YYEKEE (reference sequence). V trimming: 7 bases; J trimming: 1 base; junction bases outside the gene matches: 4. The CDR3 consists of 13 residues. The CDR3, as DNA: TGTGCCAGCGAAACAGGGGTTAACTATGGCTACACCTTC. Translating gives CASETGVNYGYTF.

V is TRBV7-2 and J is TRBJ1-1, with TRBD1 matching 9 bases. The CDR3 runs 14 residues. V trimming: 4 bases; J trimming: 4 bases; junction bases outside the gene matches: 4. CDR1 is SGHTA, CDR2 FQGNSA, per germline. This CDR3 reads CASSYRDRVTEAFF. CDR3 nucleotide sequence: TGTGCCAGCAGCTACCGGGACAGGGTCACTGAAGCTTTCTTT.

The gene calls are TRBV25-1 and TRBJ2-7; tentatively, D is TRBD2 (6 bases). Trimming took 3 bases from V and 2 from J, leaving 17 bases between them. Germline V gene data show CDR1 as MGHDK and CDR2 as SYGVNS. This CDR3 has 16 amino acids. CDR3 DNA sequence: TGTGCCAGCAGTGAGGGAGGACGCCTGGGGGCCTACGAGCAGTACTTC. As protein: CASSEGGRLGAYEQYF.

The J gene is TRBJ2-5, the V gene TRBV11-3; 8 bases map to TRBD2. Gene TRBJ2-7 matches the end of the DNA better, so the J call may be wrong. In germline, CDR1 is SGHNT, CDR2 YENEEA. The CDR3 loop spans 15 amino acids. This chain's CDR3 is CASSLGGGSPYEQYF. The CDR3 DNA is TGTGCCAGCAGCTTAGGCGGGGGGTCCCCCTACGAGCAGTACTTC.

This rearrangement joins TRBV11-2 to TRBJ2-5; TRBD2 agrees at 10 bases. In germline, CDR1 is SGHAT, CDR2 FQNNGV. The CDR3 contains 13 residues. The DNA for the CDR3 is TGTGCGAGCGGGGGGGGTGTGAGAGAGACCCAGTACTTC. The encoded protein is CASGGGVRETQYF.

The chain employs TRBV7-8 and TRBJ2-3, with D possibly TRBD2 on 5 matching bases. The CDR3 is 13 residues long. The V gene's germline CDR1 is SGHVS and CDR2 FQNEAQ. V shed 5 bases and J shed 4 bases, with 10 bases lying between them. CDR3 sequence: CASSRTFADTQYF. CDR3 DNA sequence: TGTGCCAGCAGCCGGACTTTCGCAGATACGCAGTATTTT.

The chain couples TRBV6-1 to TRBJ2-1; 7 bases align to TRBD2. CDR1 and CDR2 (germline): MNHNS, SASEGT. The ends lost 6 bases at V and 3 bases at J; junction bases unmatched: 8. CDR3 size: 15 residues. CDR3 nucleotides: TGTGCCAGCAGAGGTGGCGGGAGTGTCTACAATGAGCAGTTCTTC. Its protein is CASRGGGSVYNEQFF.

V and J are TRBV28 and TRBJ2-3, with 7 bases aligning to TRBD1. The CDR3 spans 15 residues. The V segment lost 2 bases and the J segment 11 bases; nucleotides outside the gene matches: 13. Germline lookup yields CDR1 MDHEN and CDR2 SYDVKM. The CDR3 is CASSLRDRRTFRQYF. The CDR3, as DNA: TGTGCCAGCAGTTTACGGGACAGAAGGACGTTTAGGCAGTATTTT. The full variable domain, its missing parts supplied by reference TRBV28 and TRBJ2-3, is DVKVTQSSRYLVKRTGEKVFLECVQDMDHENMFWYRQDPGLGLRLIYFSYDVKMKEKGDIPEGYSVSREKKERFSLILESASTNQTSMYLCASSLRDRRTFRQYFGPGTRLTVL.

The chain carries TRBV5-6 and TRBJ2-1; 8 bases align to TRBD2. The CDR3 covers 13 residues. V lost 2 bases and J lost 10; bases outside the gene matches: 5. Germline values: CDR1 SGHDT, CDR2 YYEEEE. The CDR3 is CASSFGLAREQFF. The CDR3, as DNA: TGTGCCAGCAGCTTTGGACTAGCCCGGGAGCAGTTCTTC.